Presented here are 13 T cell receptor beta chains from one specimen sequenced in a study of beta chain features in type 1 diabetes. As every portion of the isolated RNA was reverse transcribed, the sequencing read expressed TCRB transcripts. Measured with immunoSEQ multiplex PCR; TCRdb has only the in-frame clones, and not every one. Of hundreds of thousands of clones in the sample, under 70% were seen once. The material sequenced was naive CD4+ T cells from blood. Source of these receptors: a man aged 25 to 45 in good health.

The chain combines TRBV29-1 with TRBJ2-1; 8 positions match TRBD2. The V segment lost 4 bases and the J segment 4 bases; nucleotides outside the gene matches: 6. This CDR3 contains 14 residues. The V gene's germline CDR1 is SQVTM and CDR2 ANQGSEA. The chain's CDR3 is CSVVSGTNYNEQFF. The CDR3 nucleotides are TGCAGCGTTGTTAGCGGGACAAATTACAATGAGCAGTTCTTC.

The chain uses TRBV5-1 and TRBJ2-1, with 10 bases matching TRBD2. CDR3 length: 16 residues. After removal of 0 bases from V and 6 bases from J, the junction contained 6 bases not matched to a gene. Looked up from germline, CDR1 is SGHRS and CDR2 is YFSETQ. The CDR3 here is CASSLEIAGGGNEQFF. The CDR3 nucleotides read TGCGCCAGCAGCTTGGAAATAGCGGGGGGCGGCAATGAGCAGTTCTTC.

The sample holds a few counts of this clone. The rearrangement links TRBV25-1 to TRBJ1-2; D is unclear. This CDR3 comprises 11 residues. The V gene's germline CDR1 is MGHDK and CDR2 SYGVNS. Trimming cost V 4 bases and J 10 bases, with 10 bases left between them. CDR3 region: CASSAHKDYTF. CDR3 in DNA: TGTGCCAGCAGTGCCCACAAGGACTACACCTTC.

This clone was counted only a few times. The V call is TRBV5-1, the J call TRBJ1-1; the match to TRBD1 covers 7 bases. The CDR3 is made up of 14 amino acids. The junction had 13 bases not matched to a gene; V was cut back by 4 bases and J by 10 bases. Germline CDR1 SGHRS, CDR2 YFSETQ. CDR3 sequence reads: CASSPRKGTDSAFF. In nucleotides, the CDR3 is TGCGCCAGCAGCCCGCGTAAAGGGACAGACTCAGCTTTCTTT.

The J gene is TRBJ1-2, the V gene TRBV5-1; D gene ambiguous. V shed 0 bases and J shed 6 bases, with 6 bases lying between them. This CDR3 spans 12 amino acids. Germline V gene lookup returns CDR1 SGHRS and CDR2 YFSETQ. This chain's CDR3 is CASSLAGDGYTF. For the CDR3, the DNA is TGCGCCAGCAGCTTGGCAGGTGATGGCTACACCTTC.

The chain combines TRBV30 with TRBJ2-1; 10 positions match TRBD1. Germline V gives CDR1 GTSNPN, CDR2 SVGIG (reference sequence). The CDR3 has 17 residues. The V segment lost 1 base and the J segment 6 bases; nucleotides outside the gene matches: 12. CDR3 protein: CAWSDPNRDRGSNEQFF. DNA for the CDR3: TGTGCCTGGAGTGACCCCAACCGGGACAGGGGAAGCAATGAGCAGTTCTTC.

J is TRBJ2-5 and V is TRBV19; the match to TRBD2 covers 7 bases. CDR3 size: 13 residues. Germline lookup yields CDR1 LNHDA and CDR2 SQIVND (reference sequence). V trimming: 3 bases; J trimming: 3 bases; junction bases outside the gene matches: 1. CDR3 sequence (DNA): TGTGCCAGTAGTATGGGGAGGGAAGAGACCCAGTACTTC. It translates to CASSMGREETQYF.

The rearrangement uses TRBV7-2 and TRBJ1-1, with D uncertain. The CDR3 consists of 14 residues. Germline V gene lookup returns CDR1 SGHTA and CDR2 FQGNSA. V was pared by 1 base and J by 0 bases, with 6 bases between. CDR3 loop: CASSLGVMNTEAFF. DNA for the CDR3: TGTGCCAGCAGCTTAGGGGTTATGAACACTGAAGCTTTCTTT.

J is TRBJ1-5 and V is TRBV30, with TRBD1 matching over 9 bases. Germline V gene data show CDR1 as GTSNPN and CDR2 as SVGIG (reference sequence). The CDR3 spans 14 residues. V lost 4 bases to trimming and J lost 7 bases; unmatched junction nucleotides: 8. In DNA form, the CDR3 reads TGTGCCTGGACCTCACAGGGGGCAGGGCAGCCCCAGCATTTT. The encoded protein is CAWTSQGAGQPQHF.

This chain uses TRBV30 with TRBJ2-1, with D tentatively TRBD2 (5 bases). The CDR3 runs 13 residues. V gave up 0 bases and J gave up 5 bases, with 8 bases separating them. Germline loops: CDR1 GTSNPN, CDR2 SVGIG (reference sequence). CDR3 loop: CAWSVGMNNEQFF. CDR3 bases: TGTGCCTGGAGTGTCGGGATGAACAATGAGCAGTTCTTC.

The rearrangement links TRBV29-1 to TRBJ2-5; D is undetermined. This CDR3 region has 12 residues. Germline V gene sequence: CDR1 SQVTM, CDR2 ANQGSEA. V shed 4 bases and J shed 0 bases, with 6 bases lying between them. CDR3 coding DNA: TGCAGCGTTGTAGTGGACCAAGAGACCCAGTACTTC. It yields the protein CSVVVDQETQYF.

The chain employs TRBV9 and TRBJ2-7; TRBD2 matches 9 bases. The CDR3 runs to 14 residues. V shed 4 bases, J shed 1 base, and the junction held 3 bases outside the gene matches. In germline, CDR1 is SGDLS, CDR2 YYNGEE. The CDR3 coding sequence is TGTGCCAGCAGCTCGACTAGCGGATCCTACGAGCAGTACTTC. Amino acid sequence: CASSSTSGSYEQYF.

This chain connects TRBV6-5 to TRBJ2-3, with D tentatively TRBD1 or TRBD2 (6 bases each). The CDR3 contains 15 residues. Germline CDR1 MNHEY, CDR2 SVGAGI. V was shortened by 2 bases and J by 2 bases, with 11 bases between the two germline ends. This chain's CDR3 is CASSYEGGTTDTQYF. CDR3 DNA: TGTGCCAGCAGTTACGAGGGGGGTACCACAGATACGCAGTATTTT.